The 2 T cell receptor beta chains reported below all come from one sample, sequenced in a study of T cell changes during pregnancy in multiple sclerosis (dated by TCRdb to between 2017 and 2020). Library creation used the immunoSEQ multiplex PCR assay. Entries here come from immuneACCESS through TCRdb and include only in-frame sequences with V and J called. Some clones fail to appear in such tables; in the studies checked, an unresolved V gene covers under half of the shortfall, and the cause of the remainder is unknown. The sample table lists under 70,000 clones, roughly nine tenths of them with a count of one. About 0.5% of the sample lies in the top ten. The starting material was CD4+ T cells from peripheral blood mononuclear cells, obtained after pregnancy. The source is a female donor in good health, enrolled as a control in a pregnancy study.

This rearrangement joins TRBV11-2 to TRBJ1-2; 9 bases map to TRBD1. Germline V gene sequence: CDR1 SGHAT, CDR2 FQNNGV. CDR3 length: 16 amino acids. V lost 3 bases to trimming and J lost 7 bases; unmatched junction nucleotides: 12. CDR3 in amino acids: CASSFPKGTGGLGYTF. In DNA, the CDR3 is TGTGCCAGCAGCTTTCCTAAGGGTACAGGGGGCCTTGGCTACACCTTC.

This clone was picked up one time. V is TRBV6-1 and J is TRBJ2-4; possibly TRBD2 for D (5 bases). Germline CDR1 reads MNHNS; CDR2 reads SASEGT. CDR3 length equals 14 residues. V was clipped by 3 bases and J by 2 bases, with 8 bases between them. The chain's CDR3 is CASSDGVTKNIQYF. The CDR3 region has the DNA TGTGCCAGCAGTGACGGGGTAACCAAAAACATTCAGTACTTC.